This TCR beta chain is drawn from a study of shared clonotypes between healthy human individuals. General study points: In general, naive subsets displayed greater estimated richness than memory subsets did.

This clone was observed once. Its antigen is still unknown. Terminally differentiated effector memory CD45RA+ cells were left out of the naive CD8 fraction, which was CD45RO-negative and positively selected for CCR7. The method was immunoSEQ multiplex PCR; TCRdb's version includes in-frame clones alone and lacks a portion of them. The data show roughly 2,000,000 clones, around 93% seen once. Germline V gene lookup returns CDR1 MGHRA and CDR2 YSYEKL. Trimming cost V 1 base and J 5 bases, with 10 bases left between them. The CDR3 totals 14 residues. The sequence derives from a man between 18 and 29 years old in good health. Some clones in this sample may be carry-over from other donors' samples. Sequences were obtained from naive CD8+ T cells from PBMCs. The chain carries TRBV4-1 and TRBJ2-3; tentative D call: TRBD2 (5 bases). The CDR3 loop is CASSQVGVRDTQYF. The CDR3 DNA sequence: TGCGCCAGCAGCCAAGTCGGGGTCAGAGATACGCAGTATTTT.